The 7 T cell receptor beta chains below were found in one sample sequenced in a study of CD8+ T cells in alopecia areata (dated by TCRdb to 2017 to 2018). The receptor library was made with the immunoSEQ multiplex PCR assay. For TCR sequencing, RNA was extracted from every sample and reverse transcribed into cDNA to serve as template. Sourced from immuneACCESS, this table was stored by TCRdb with only in-frame sequences that have V and J called. A share of the clones is absent; for the studies checked, an unresolved V gene accounts for under half, and the remainder has no known explanation. This sample gives 250,000 to 350,000 clones in total; 60% of them show up just once. The ten largest clones take up 0.8% to 1% of the sample. The treatment or condition label on this specimen signifies: oral pan-JAK inhibitor, 5-10 mg twice daily. Here the sequenced sample was CD4+ T cells sorted from blood, taken around week 53, from a patient treated with tofacitinib. The receptors originated from a human donor with alopecia areata.

The chain is built from TRBV7-2 and TRBJ2-3; no firm D call. The CDR3 length is 13 residues. Germline V gene data show CDR1 as SGHTA and CDR2 as FQGNSA. The V end lost 2 bases, the J end lost 4 bases, and 7 bases lay between the germline ends. CDR3 sequence (DNA): TGTGCCAGCAGCTTATTGTCGGCAGATACGCAGTATTTT. The encoded protein is CASSLLSADTQYF.

This rearrangement joins TRBV27 to TRBJ1-5, with D perhaps matching TRBD1 (5 bases). Germline CDR1 and CDR2: MNHEY and SMNVEV (reference sequence). V shed 11 bases and J shed 8 bases, with 19 bases lying between them. CDR3 length: 13 residues. The chain's CDR3 is CAAGPRTLKPQHF. CDR3 sequence (DNA): TGTGCCGCAGGGCCCCGTACTCTCAAGCCCCAGCATTTT.

This rearrangement joins TRBV7-9 to TRBJ2-1; D might be TRBD1 or TRBD2, each matching 5 bases. CDR3 size: 12 residues. Trimming took off 4 bases at V and 9 bases at J, with 10 bases between the two ends. Looked up from germline, CDR1 is SEHNR and CDR2 is FQNEAQ (reference sequence). The CDR3 protein is CASSWGSREQFF. CDR3 DNA: TGTGCCAGCAGCTGGGGGAGTCGTGAGCAGTTCTTC. Complete variable domain (other parts from reference TRBV7-9 and TRBJ2-1): DTGVSQNPRHKITKRGQNVTFRCDPISEHNRLYWYRQTLGQGPEFLTYFQNEAQLEKSRLLSDRFSAERPKGSFSTLEIQRTEQGDSAMYLCASSWGSREQFFGPGTRLTVL.

In this sample, this clone turned up once. The rearrangement links TRBV25-1 to TRBJ2-2; tentative D call: TRBD2 (6 bases). This CDR3 region has 14 residues. The germline gives CDR1 MGHDK, CDR2 SYGVNS. Trimming left V 4 bases short and J 10 bases short, with 16 bases between. Here the CDR3 DNA reads TGTGCCAGCAGTGGAGGGACGGGGGAAGTGGAGCTGTTTTTT. It encodes CASSGGTGEVELFF.

This clone was found a few times. The chain combines TRBV30 with TRBJ2-2; D could derive from TRBD1 or TRBD2 (5 bases each). The V end lost 3 bases, the J end lost 1 base, and 12 bases lay between the germline ends. The CDR3 extends over 15 amino acids. Germline V gene data show CDR1 as GTSNPN and CDR2 as SVGIG (reference sequence). CDR3 sequence reads: CAWRPGAGNTGELFF. In nucleotides, the CDR3 is TGTGCCTGGAGGCCTGGGGCGGGGAACACCGGGGAGCTGTTTTTT.

This clone has just a few counts. V gene TRBV29-1 combines with J gene TRBJ2-3; a weak D match, TRBD1 (6 bases). Trimming stripped 6 bases from V and 3 bases from J, with 16 bases between. This CDR3 is built from 14 residues. Germline V gene data show CDR1 as SQVTM and CDR2 as ANQGSEA. CDR3 nucleotide sequence: TGCAGCGTGGACGGGGATCAGGGGACAGATACGCAGTATTTT. Amino acid sequence: CSVDGDQGTDTQYF.

The V and J genes are TRBV10-3 and TRBJ2-5; D remains ambiguous. The CDR3 totals 13 residues. Looked up from germline, CDR1 is ENHRY and CDR2 is SYGVKD. V was clipped by 0 bases and J by 5 bases, with 7 bases between them. This chain's CDR3 is CAISESSRETQYF. The CDR3 region has the DNA TGTGCCATCAGTGAGTCCTCCAGGGAGACCCAGTACTTC.